This TCR beta chain was recorded in a study of T-cell reconstitution after alpha-beta-depleted transplantation in children (dated by TCRdb to 2016 to 2017). Context from the whole study: Using TCR repertoire profiling, the study followed T-cell immune reconstitution in a quantitative way in children after TCRalphabeta/CD19-depleted allogeneic hematopoietic cell transplantation.

On this clonotype itself: Its antigen target is currently unknown. Nothing much larger sits one base from this clone, and base qualities are not available.

What this sample's treatment or condition label stands for: allogeneic hematopoietic cell transplantation with graft depleted of TCRalphabeta T cells and CD19 B cells. The children who served as transplant recipients had been given grafts of TCRalphabeta/CD19-depleted allogeneic hematopoietic cells. Libraries were made using PCR. The sample was run on an Illumina HiSeq 2500. TCR libraries were prepared with molecular barcoding, using unique molecular identifiers to normalize TCRbeta repertoire quantification. Using fastp trimming at Q25 and MiXCR clonotype assembly, TCRdb reanalyzed the public sequencing data and kept in-frame beta chains. Rows are combined by CDR3 protein, so each entry shows the most common genes and DNA. A total of a few hundred thousand distinct CDR3 sequences appear in this sample, around 15% of them only once. The ten most abundant clones make up about 32% of the sample. Results and caveats for the whole study, not just this receptor: The high TCRbeta diversity at day 60 in some patients was ascribed to recipient T cells and intrathymic progenitors that had survived conditioning. Hyperexpanded clone frequencies declined over subsequent months; after one year, T-cell counts and TCRbeta diversity were mostly attributed to newly produced T cells. Apparently early alphabetaT-cell count recovery about two months after transplant reportedly relied on only several hundred rapidly expanded clones derived from non-depleted graft cells.

The sequencing used PBMCs, mostly from graft donor cells, collected 360 days after TCRalphabeta/CD19-depleted stem cell transplant. The clonotype comes from a boy younger than two who had a stem cell transplant for Wiskott-Aldrich syndrome, so the T cells may come from the graft donor.

The nucleotides are TGTGCCATCAGTGAGTCTAGCGGGATTCTCACCGGGGAGCTGTTTTTT. Its coded protein is CAISESSGILTGELFF. The chain employs TRBV10-3 and TRBJ2-2; 8 bases in the junction line up with TRBD2. Via the germline V gene, CDR1 is ENHRY and CDR2 SYGVKD. The germline V and J ends show losses of 0 bases and 4 bases respectively, and no gene match explains 4 bases of the junction. From its cysteine to its phenylalanine, the CDR3 spans 16 amino acids. Left in the record is the CDR3 DNA by itself, 48 bases read in frame from the first base.